The rows below give T cell receptor beta chains drawn from one sample of a study of response to subunit inactivated influenza vaccine. TCRdb re-analysed the RT-PCR reads in MiXCR, keeping a single row per CDR3 protein. The sample holds about 540,000 distinct CDR3 sequences, 11% to 15% seen once. This specimen was PBMCs from blood, taken 11 to 12 days after vaccination. The receptors shown here come from a man aged 50 or older who received an inactivated influenza vaccine. CDR3s include the opening cysteine and the closing phenylalanine or tryptophan. D genes are given only for firm matches. For some rows the clone size is stated as once, few or many, or as a class when expanded; others skip it.

D,size,J,V,DNA,CDR3
NA,NA,TRBJ2-3,TRBV5-6,TGTGCCAGCAGCTCGGACACCTCTCTAACGCAGTATTTT,CASSSDTSLTQYF
NA,few,TRBJ1-1,TRBV28,TGTGCCAGCAGTTTTACCCTGGGCACTGAAGCTTTCTTT,CASSFTLGTEAFF
NA,NA,TRBJ2-3,TRBV3-1,TGTGCCAGCAGCCTTAACCCGACAGGAAGCACAGATACGCAGTATTTT,CASSLNPTGSTDTQYF
NA,few,TRBJ2-5,TRBV7-8,TGTGCCAGCAGCTTTAGACAAGAGACCCAGTACTTC,CASSFRQETQYF
NA,few,TRBJ2-1,TRBV5-5,TGTGCCAGCAGCTACAGGACAGTCCGGGCAGCCTACAATGAGCAGTTCTTC,CASSYRTVRAAYNEQFF
NA,many,TRBJ2-4,TRBV20-1,TGCAGTGCTGACACCGGGCGGCACATTCAGTACTTC,CSADTGRHIQYF
NA,few,TRBJ1-4,TRBV5-1,TGCGCCAGCAGCTTTGAGGCTGGGAGGGAAAAACTGTTTTTT,CASSFEAGREKLFF
NA,NA,TRBJ2-5,TRBV2,TGTGCCAGCAGTGAAGTTCGAAAAGAGACCCAGTACTTC,CASSEVRKETQYF
NA,few,TRBJ2-7,TRBV10-2,TGCGCCAGCAGCCACCGGGACCTTATAAGGGCAACCTACGAGCAGTACTTC,CASSHRDLIRATYEQYF
NA,few,TRBJ2-2,TRBV11-3,TGTGCCAGCAGCTTAGATCCGCTAGTCGGGGAGCTGTTTTTT,CASSLDPLVGELFF
NA,few,TRBJ2-5,TRBV4-1,TGCGCCAGCAGCACCCCAGCAGGGGAGACCCAGTACTTC,CASSTPAGETQYF
NA,few,TRBJ2-5,TRBV9,TGTGCCAGCAGCTCACCCCTTGGGGTAGGAGAGACCCAGTACTTC,CASSSPLGVGETQYF
TRBD2,NA,TRBJ2-7,TRBV7-6,TGTGCCAGCAGCTTAGCGGAGTGGGTTAGCGGGTCCTCCTACGAGCAGTACTTC,CASSLAEWVSGSSYEQYF
NA,NA,TRBJ2-3,TRBV29-1,TGCAGCGTTGAAAAGGGGAGCACAGATACGCAGTATTTT,CSVEKGSTDTQYF
NA,NA,TRBJ1-2,TRBV29-1,TGCAGCGTTGCGCTTAGTGCTAACTATGGCTACACCTTC,CSVALSANYGYTF
NA,few,TRBJ2-7,TRBV2,TGTGCCAGCAGGGACATGGCTATCTACGAGCAGTACTTC,CASRDMAIYEQYF
NA,NA,TRBJ1-1,TRBV2,TGTGCCAGCAGTGATGGGGATACTGAAGCTTTCTTT,CASSDGDTEAFF
TRBD1,few,TRBJ1-1,TRBV5-1,TGCGCCAGCAGCCCCCTCGGGGAACAGGGGGTAGCTTTCTTT,CASSPLGEQGVAFF
NA,few,TRBJ2-2,TRBV7-2,TGTGCCAGCAGCCAAGAGGCAGGGATCAACACCGGGGAGCTGTTTTTT,CASSQEAGINTGELFF
TRBD1,few,TRBJ2-7,TRBV6-5,TGTGCCAGCAGTTACTTGGACAGGGCCGCCTACTACGAGCAGTACTTC,CASSYLDRAAYYEQYF
NA,once,TRBJ2-1,TRBV4-1,TGCGCCAGCAGCCAAGGGATTATAACTACAATGAGGCAGTTCTTC,CASSQGIITTMRQFF
TRBD2,few,TRBJ2-5,TRBV14,TGTGCCAGCAGCCACGAACGGGGGGGACTGTACCAAGAGACCCAGTACTTC,CASSHERGGLYQETQYF
TRBD1,NA,TRBJ2-2,TRBV24-1,TGTGCCACCAGACAGGGGGCTGGGGACACCGGGGAGCTGTTTTTT,CATRQGAGDTGELFF
TRBD1,NA,TRBJ2-7,TRBV6-1,TGTGCCATCCAACCGGGACAGCTCTACGAGCAGTACTTC,CAIQPGQLYEQYF
TRBD2,NA,TRBJ2-7,TRBV15,TGTGCCACCAGCAGGTATCTAGCGGGGGTTCCCTACGAGCAGTACTTC,CATSRYLAGVPYEQYF
TRBD2,few,TRBJ2-1,TRBV24-1,TGTGCCACCAGTGATGATTTGGCTAGCGGGGGGTGGCACAATGAGCAGTTCTTC,CATSDDLASGGWHNEQFF
TRBD2,NA,TRBJ2-7,TRBV20-1,TGCAGTGCTAGAGATACCGCAGGGGGACTAGCGGGAGGAGCGGGCGAGCAGTACTTC,CSARDTAGGLAGGAGEQYF
NA,few,TRBJ2-7,TRBV4-1,TGCGCCAGCAGCCAACAGGGGCCAGGGGCCTACGAGCAGTACTTC,CASSQQGPGAYEQYF
NA,few,TRBJ2-3,TRBV5-1,TGCGCCAGCAGCCCGACGAGGGGAGATACGCAGTATTTT,CASSPTRGDTQYF
TRBD1,NA,TRBJ2-7,TRBV5-4,TGTGCCAGCAGCTCACAACAGGGGAGCGAGCAGTACTTC,CASSSQQGSEQYF
TRBD2,NA,TRBJ2-1,TRBV7-8,TGTGCCAGCAGCGCCCCGGGACTAGCGGAGTCGGGTGAGCAGTTCTTC,CASSAPGLAESGEQFF
NA,NA,TRBJ2-7,TRBV4-1,TGCGCCAGCAGCCAAGAGAGGCCGGGAATTGGATACGAGCAGTACTTC,CASSQERPGIGYEQYF
NA,few,TRBJ1-2,TRBV10-3,TGTGCCATCAGCCCCGGGACATCCGCCTATGGCTACACCTTC,CAISPGTSAYGYTF
NA,many,TRBJ2-2,TRBV10-3,TGTGCCATCAGTGGGACAGAGAACACCGGGGAGCTGTTTTTT,CAISGTENTGELFF
NA,few,TRBJ2-1,TRBV9,TGTGCCAGCAGCGGGAGGGCCGGTGATGAGAAGTTCTTC,CASSGRAGDEKFF
NA,NA,TRBJ1-5,TRBV7-2,TGTGCCAGCAGCTTAGTACCGGATGGGCCCCAGCATTTT,CASSLVPDGPQHF
TRBD1,few,TRBJ2-7,TRBV20-1,TGCAGTGCTAGAGCCGGACAGGGGAGATACGAGCAGTACTTC,CSARAGQGRYEQYF
NA,NA,TRBJ1-4,TRBV12-3/TRBV12-4,TGTGCCAGCAGCAGAATAGGGGGTTCTAACGAAAAACTGTTTTTT,CASSRIGGSNEKLFF
TRBD2,few,TRBJ2-7,TRBV7-2,TGTGCCAGCAGCTTCGGACTAGCGGGGGGGCCGGCCGAGCAGTACTTC,CASSFGLAGGPAEQYF
TRBD2,few,TRBJ2-2,TRBV20-1,TGCAGTGCCTTGGGACTACTTAACACCGGGGAGCTGTTTTTT,CSALGLLNTGELFF
NA,once,TRBJ1-2,TRBV6-1,TGTGCCAGCAGGCAAGACATAATCCTCTATGGCTACACCTTC,CASRQDIILYGYTF
TRBD1,NA,TRBJ1-6,TRBV5-1,TGCGCCAGCAGCCGCCGGACAGGTTATAATTCACCCCTCCACTTT,CASSRRTGYNSPLHF
TRBD2,few,TRBJ2-7,TRBV20-1,TGCAGTGCTAGAGCCCCGACTAGCGGGAGACATTACGAGCAGTACTTC,CSARAPTSGRHYEQYF
TRBD2,few,TRBJ2-5,TRBV20-1,TGCAGTGCTCAGGGTAGCGGGGGTCAAGAGACCCAGTACTTC,CSAQGSGGQETQYF
NA,few,TRBJ1-5,TRBV9,TGTGCCAGCAGCCTTAACCGACCTCTACCCAATCAGCCCCAGCATTTT,CASSLNRPLPNQPQHF